One sample yielded the 24 T cell receptor beta chains listed below, sequenced in a study of CD8+ T cells in alopecia areata. Treatment described: oral pan-JAK inhibitor, 5-10 mg twice daily. cDNA prepared by RNA extraction and subsequent reverse transcription served as the template for sequencing. Some clones are missing from TCRdb's copy, which holds only in-frame ones; the method was immunoSEQ multiplex PCR. Of approximately 150,000 clones in the sample, roughly 86% were seen once. Sequenced here: CD8+ T cells sorted from blood, sampled at week 4, from a patient treated with tofacitinib. These receptor sequences come from a human donor with alopecia areata.

V and J are TRBV29-1 and TRBJ2-5; a possible D gene is TRBD2 (7 bases). Germline V gene lookup returns CDR1 SQVTM and CDR2 ANQGSEA. Trimming removed 5 bases at V and 5 bases at J, with 18 bases between. The CDR3 consists of 14 residues. DNA for the CDR3: TGCAGCGTTCCCCCCCGGGGGGCGCAGGAGACCCAGTACTTC. This gives the protein CSVPPRGAQETQYF.

V is TRBV5-4 and J is TRBJ2-7, with a tentative D call TRBD1 (6 bases). CDR1 SGHNT and CDR2 YYREEE come from the germline V gene (reference sequence). The germline V and J ends were trimmed by 0 bases and 1 base, with 8 bases remaining between them. This CDR3 region has 14 residues. CDR3 nucleotides: TGTGCCAGCAGCTTGGGGGACACTTCCTACGAGCAGTACTTC. It specifies CASSLGDTSYEQYF.

V is TRBV5-6 and J is TRBJ2-7; 13 nucleotides line up with TRBD2. Germline lookup yields CDR1 SGHDT and CDR2 YYEEEE. The trim removed 4 bases at V and 7 bases at J, leaving 2 bases unmatched. The length of the CDR3 is 13 residues. CDR3: CASSPGLAGEQYF. As DNA, the CDR3 is TGTGCCAGCAGCCCGGGACTAGCGGGAGAGCAGTACTTC.

This chain joins TRBV13 and TRBJ2-7, with a weak D call TRBD1 (6 bases). With 1 base removed from V and 0 bases from J, the gap between germline ends came to 10 bases. Germline values: CDR1 PRHDT, CDR2 FYEKMQ (reference sequence). The CDR3 is 15 residues long. As DNA, the CDR3 is TGTGCCAGCAGCTTAGCGCAGGGGATCTCCTACGAGCAGTACTTC. Amino acid sequence: CASSLAQGISYEQYF. Using reference TRBV13 and TRBJ2-7 for the parts outside the CDR3, the full variable domain is AAGVIQSPRHLIKEKRETATLKCYPIPRHDTVYWYQQGPGQDPQFLISFYEKMQSDKGSIPDRFSAQQFSDYHSELNMSSLELGDSALYFCASSLAQGISYEQYFGPGTRLTVT.

The chain uses TRBV2 and TRBJ2-6, with D tentatively TRBD1 (6 bases). The CDR3 totals 17 residues. Per the germline V gene, CDR1 is SNHLY and CDR2 is FYNNEI. Trimming cost V 1 base and J 0 bases, with 10 bases left between them. As DNA, the CDR3 is TGTGCCAGCAGTGAAGGACAGGCCAACTCTGGGGCCAACGTCCTGACTTTC. It translates to CASSEGQANSGANVLTF.

This clone was detected a few times. The rearrangement joins TRBV29-1 to TRBJ2-1; 13 bases line up with TRBD2. Germline V gene data show CDR1 as SQVTM and CDR2 as ANQGSEA. The CDR3 contains 19 residues. Unmatched junction bases numbered 11, after V lost 3 bases and J lost 0 bases. CDR3 sequence reads: CSVESRLTSGRSSYNEQFF. CDR3 coding DNA: TGCAGCGTTGAGTCCCGGTTGACTAGCGGGAGGAGCTCCTACAATGAGCAGTTCTTC.

The J gene is TRBJ2-7, the V gene TRBV14; D is unresolved. Between the trimmed V and J ends, which lost 0 bases and 5 bases, there was a span of 11 bases. Germline values: CDR1 SGHDN, CDR2 FVKESK. This CDR3 has 14 amino acids. This CDR3 is CASSQDYLQHEQYF. CDR3 DNA sequence: TGTGCCAGCAGCCAAGATTACTTACAGCACGAGCAGTACTTC.

This chain connects TRBV1 to TRBJ1-1. TRBV1 is assigned pseudogene status. The CDR3 is 14 residues long. The CDR3 DNA is TGCACCAGCCGTGCCGAGCACTTGAACACTGAAGCTTTCTTT. Translation: CTSRAEHLNTEAFF.

This clone was detected only a few times. The chain is built from TRBV6-1 and TRBJ2-6; TRBD1 aligns across 9 bases. V shed 4 bases and J 0 bases; nucleotides not matched to a gene: 4. The CDR3 contains 17 residues. CDR1 and CDR2 (germline): MNHNS, SASEGT. The CDR3 region is CASSGGTGYSGANVLTF. The CDR3 nucleotides are TGTGCCAGCAGTGGAGGGACAGGGTACTCTGGGGCCAACGTCCTGACTTTC.

The V gene is TRBV6-1, the J gene TRBJ2-7; D gene ambiguous. The CDR3 sequence is 15 residues long. Germline CDR1 is MNHNS and CDR2 is SASEGT. V was pared by 3 bases and J by 4 bases, with 16 bases between. CDR3 amino acids: CASSDWGSVGYEQYF. The CDR3 DNA follows: TGTGCCAGCAGTGATTGGGGATCGGTCGGATACGAGCAGTACTTC.

The chain joins TRBV29-1 to TRBJ1-2; tentatively, D is TRBD1 (5 bases). The CDR3 contains 13 residues. CDR1 and CDR2 (germline): SQVTM, ANQGSEA. With 4 bases removed from V and 0 bases from J, the gap between germline ends came to 9 bases. CDR3: CSVGTGANYGYTF. Here the CDR3 DNA reads TGCAGCGTTGGTACGGGGGCTAACTATGGCTACACCTTC.

V and J are TRBV9 and TRBJ2-7; TRBD1 aligns across 9 bases. Germline CDR1 SGDLS, CDR2 YYNGEE. This CDR3 region has 14 residues. V was clipped by 3 bases and J by 5 bases; unmatched bases: 6. The CDR3 is CASSARDRADEQYF. The CDR3 nucleotides read TGTGCCAGCAGCGCCAGGGACAGGGCGGACGAGCAGTACTTC. Full variable domain (rest looked up from reference TRBV9 and TRBJ2-7): DSGVTQTPKHLITATGQRVTLRCSPRSGDLSVYWYQQSLDQGLQFLIQYYNGEERAKGNILERFSAQQFPDLHSELNLSSLELGDSALYFCASSARDRADEQYFGPGTRLTVT.

The chain employs TRBV14 and TRBJ1-1; D might be TRBD1 (5 bases). This CDR3 comprises 19 residues. Germline values: CDR1 SGHDN, CDR2 FVKESK. Trimming pared 4 bases from V and 0 bases from J, leaving 24 bases between. Written as DNA, the CDR3 is TGTGCCAGCAGCCTACATCAAACAGGTGTCTTTCGATTGAACACTGAAGCTTTCTTT. It encodes CASSLHQTGVFRLNTEAFF.

The V gene is TRBV27, the J gene TRBJ2-5; D is unresolved. The germline V gene has CDR1 MNHEY and CDR2 SMNVEV (reference sequence). V lost 0 bases and J 5 bases, leaving 7 bases between the germline ends. The CDR3 extends over 13 amino acids. The DNA for the CDR3 is TGTGCCAGCAGTTTATCTGGGTGGGAGACCCAGTACTTC. Its protein product is CASSLSGWETQYF.

The rearrangement links TRBV10-2 to TRBJ1-5; no reliable D call. Per germline, CDR1 WSHSY and CDR2 SAAADI. There are 14 residues in the CDR3. V was trimmed by 0 bases and J by 1 base, leaving 4 bases between them. The CDR3 sequence: CASSESGSNQPQHF. Here the CDR3 DNA reads TGCGCCAGCAGTGAGTCGGGCAGCAATCAGCCCCAGCATTTT.

The V gene is TRBV6-5, the J gene TRBJ2-1; no definite D call. V was trimmed by 5 bases and J by 6 bases, leaving 8 bases between them. The germline V gene has CDR1 MNHEY and CDR2 SVGAGI. The CDR3 runs 12 residues. CDR3 residues: CASSSPGNEQFF. The CDR3 DNA reads TGTGCCAGCAGTAGCCCGGGCAATGAGCAGTTCTTC.

V is TRBV30 and J is TRBJ1-1; 12 positions match TRBD1. CDR3 length: 14 amino acids. Germline values: CDR1 GTSNPN, CDR2 SVGIG (reference sequence). With V trimmed by 6 bases and J by 1 base, 3 bases remained unmatched. The CDR3 loop reads CACRDRGPNTEAFF. In nucleotides, the CDR3 is TGTGCCTGCCGGGACAGGGGGCCGAACACTGAAGCTTTCTTT.

This clone was recorded once. This rearrangement joins TRBV29-1 to TRBJ2-7; D is possibly TRBD1 (5 bases). Trimming took off 0 bases at V and 3 bases at J, with 15 bases between the two ends. There are 15 residues in the CDR3. Germline CDR1 and CDR2: SQVTM and ANQGSEA. Written as DNA, the CDR3 is TGCAGCGTTGAAGATCGGCGGCAGGGTGGCTACGAGCAGTACTTC. It codes for CSVEDRRQGGYEQYF.

V is TRBV19 and J is TRBJ2-1, with 8 bases identical to TRBD2. The CDR3 length is 15 residues. V lost 3 bases to trimming and J lost 7 bases; unmatched junction nucleotides: 8. Germline V gene lookup returns CDR1 LNHDA and CDR2 SQIVND (reference sequence). In DNA form, the CDR3 reads TGTGCCAGTAGTATGACGTCGGGAGGGGGTAATGAGCAGTTCTTC. Translation: CASSMTSGGGNEQFF.

The chain recombines TRBV21-1 with TRBJ2-4; the table's D gene call, TRBD1, was not cross checked with the DNA. TRBV21-1 is labeled a pseudogene. This CDR3 spans 18 amino acids. The CDR3 DNA reads TGTGCCAGCAGCAAAGCGCTTGACAGACGCGAAGCCAAAAACATTCAGTACTTC. It translates to CASSKALDRREAKNIQYF.

The chain is built from TRBV11-1 and TRBJ2-7; D perhaps matches TRBD2 (6 bases). CDR3 length: 14 residues. Germline values: CDR1 SGHAT, CDR2 FQDESV (reference sequence). Trimming took 6 bases from V and 0 from J, leaving 12 bases between them. The CDR3: CASSFGGFSYEQYF. The CDR3 DNA is TGTGCCAGCAGTTTCGGGGGATTCTCCTACGAGCAGTACTTC.

This clone was counted between two and nine times. This chain connects TRBV21-1 to TRBJ2-3; the DNA was not compared with TRBD2, the D call given in the table. TRBV21-1 is reported as a pseudogene. The CDR3 loop spans 20 amino acids. For the CDR3, the DNA is TGTGCCAGCAGCAAAGAGCGGGACTGTCTTTCCCCGTCTAGCACAGATACGCAGTATTTT. Amino acid sequence: CASSKERDCLSPSSTDTQYF.

V and J are TRBV5-1 and TRBJ2-7; 7 nucleotides agree with TRBD1. V trimming: 0 bases; J trimming: 5 bases; junction bases outside the gene matches: 5. This CDR3 is 14 amino acids long. Germline CDR1 is SGHRS and CDR2 is YFSETQ. The CDR3 DNA sequence: TGCGCCAGCAGCTTGGGACAGGGTAACGACGAGCAGTACTTC. The encoded protein is CASSLGQGNDEQYF.

The chain recombines TRBV27 with TRBJ2-7, with D possibly TRBD2 on 6 matching bases. The germline V gene has CDR1 MNHEY and CDR2 SMNVEV (reference sequence). V was clipped by 3 bases and J by 0 bases, with 9 bases between them. The CDR3 spans 14 residues. The CDR3: CASSFSGPSYEQYF. The CDR3 DNA reads TGTGCCAGCAGTTTTAGCGGACCCTCCTACGAGCAGTACTTC.